This TCR beta chain derives from a study of blood T cell repertoires in COVID-19. Some clones are missing from TCRdb's copy, which holds only in-frame ones; the method was immunoSEQ multiplex PCR. Seen here are 250,000 to 350,000 clones, 88% observed once, and the top ten hold around 11%. This CDR3 has 13 residues. J lost 3 bases, V lost 8 bases, and 2 bases had no gene match. In germline, CDR1 is LNHDA, CDR2 SQIVND (reference sequence). Sequenced material: peripheral blood. This receptor was identified in a woman aged 25-40 years with COVID-19, enrolled during active disease. V gene TRBV19 combines with J gene TRBJ1-5; 9 bases are shared with TRBD1. For the CDR3, the DNA is TGTGCCAGTGGACAGGGGTTCAATCAGCCCCAGCATTTT. It translates to CASGQGFNQPQHF.